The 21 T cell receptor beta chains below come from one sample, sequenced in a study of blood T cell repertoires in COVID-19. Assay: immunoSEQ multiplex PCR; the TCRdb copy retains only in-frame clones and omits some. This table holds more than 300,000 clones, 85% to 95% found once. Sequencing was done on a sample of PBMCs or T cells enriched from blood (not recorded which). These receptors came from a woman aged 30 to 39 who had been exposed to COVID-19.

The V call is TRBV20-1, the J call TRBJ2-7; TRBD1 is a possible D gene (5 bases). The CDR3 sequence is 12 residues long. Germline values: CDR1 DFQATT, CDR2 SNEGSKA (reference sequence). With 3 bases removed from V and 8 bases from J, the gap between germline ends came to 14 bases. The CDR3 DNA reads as TGCAGTGCTAGTGGTCAGGGTGACAAGCAGTACTTC. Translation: CSASGQGDKQYF.

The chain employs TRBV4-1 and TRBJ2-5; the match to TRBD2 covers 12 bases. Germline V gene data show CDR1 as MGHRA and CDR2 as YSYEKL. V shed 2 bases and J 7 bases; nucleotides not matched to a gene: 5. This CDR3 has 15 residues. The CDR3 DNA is TGCGCCAGCAGCCAACTCCCTAGCGGGGGGGGGACCCAGTACTTC. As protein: CASSQLPSGGGTQYF.

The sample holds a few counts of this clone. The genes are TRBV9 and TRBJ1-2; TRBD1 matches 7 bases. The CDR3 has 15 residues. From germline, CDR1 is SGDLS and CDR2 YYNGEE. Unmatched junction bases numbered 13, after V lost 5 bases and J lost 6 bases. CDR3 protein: CASRMKDRAEDGYTF. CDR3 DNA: TGTGCCAGCAGGATGAAAGACAGGGCGGAAGATGGCTACACCTTC.

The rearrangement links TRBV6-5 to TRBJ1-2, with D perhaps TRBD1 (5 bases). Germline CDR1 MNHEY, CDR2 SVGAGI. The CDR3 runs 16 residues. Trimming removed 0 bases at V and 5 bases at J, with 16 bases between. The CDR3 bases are TGTGCCAGCAGTTACTCGAGTGGCGGGGGAGTTTATGGCTACACCTTC. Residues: CASSYSSGGGVYGYTF.

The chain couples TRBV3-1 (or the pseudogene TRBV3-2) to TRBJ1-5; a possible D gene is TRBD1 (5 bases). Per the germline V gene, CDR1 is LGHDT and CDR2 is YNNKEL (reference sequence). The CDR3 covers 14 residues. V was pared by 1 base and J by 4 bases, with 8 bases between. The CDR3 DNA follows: TGTGCCAGCAGCCAAGTGTCAGGGAATCAGCCCCAGCATTTT. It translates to CASSQVSGNQPQHF.

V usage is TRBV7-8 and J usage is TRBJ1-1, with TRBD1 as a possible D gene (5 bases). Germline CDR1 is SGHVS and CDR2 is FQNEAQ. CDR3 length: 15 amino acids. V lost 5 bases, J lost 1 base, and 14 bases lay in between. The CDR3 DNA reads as TGTGCCAGCAGCGCCCGCGGGGGGACGAACACTGAAGCTTTCTTT. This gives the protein CASSARGGTNTEAFF. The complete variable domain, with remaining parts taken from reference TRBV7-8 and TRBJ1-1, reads GAGVSQSPRYKVAKRGQDVALRCDPISGHVSLFWYQQALGQGPEFLTYFQNEAQLDKSGLPSDRFFAERPEGSVSTLKIQRTQQEDSAVYLCASSARGGTNTEAFFGQGTRLTVV.

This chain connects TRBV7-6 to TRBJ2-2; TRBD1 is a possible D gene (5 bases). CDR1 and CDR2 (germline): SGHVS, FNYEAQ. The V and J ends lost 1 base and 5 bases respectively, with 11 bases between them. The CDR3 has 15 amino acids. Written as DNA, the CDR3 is TGTGCCAGCAGCTTAGAATTAGGGGAAACCGGGGAGCTGTTTTTT. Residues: CASSLELGETGELFF.

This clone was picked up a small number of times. As DNA, the CDR3 is TGTGCCAGCTCACCAGCACAGGCCCTTAATGAAAAACTGTTTTTT. Residues: CASSPAQALNEKLFF. This chain uses TRBV18 with TRBJ1-4; D might be TRBD1 (5 bases). The CDR3 is made up of 15 amino acids. V lost 2 bases and J 4 bases, leaving 11 bases between the germline ends. Per germline, CDR1 KGHSH and CDR2 LQKENI. The full variable domain, with the rest looked up from reference TRBV18 and TRBJ1-4, is NAGVMQNPRHLVRRRGQEARLRCSPMKGHSHVYWYRQLPEEGLKFMVYLQKENIIDESGMPKERFSAEFPKEGPSILRIQQVVRGDSAAYFCASSPAQALNEKLFFGSGTQLSVL.

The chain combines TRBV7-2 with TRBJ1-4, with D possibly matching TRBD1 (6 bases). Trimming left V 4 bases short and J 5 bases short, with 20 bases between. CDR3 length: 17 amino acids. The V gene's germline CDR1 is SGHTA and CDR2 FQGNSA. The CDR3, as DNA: TGTGCCAGCAGCTCACCAGTCAGCAGGGGCGCGAATGAAAAACTGTTTTTT. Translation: CASSSPVSRGANEKLFF.

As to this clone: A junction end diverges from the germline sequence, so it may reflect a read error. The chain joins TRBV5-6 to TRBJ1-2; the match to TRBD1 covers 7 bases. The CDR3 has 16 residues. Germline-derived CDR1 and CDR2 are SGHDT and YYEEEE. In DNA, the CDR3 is TGTGCCAGCACCTTGTCCAACAGGGGCGCTAACTATGGCTACACCTTC. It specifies CASTLSNRGANYGYTF.

The CDR3 DNA is TGTGCCAGCAGTGAAGTCGGGGGGGTGGGGAATTCACCCCTCCACTTT. Translated: CASSEVGGVGNSPLHF. V and J are TRBV6-1 and TRBJ1-6; perhaps TRBD1 as D (5 bases). The CDR3 extends over 16 amino acids. The germline gives CDR1 MNHNS, CDR2 SASEGT. Trimming removed 1 base at V and 7 bases at J, with 14 bases between.

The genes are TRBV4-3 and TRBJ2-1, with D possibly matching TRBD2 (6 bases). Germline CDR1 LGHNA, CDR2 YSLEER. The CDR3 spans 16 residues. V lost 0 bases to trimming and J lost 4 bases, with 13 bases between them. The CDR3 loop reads CASSQDTRGGYNEQFF. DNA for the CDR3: TGCGCCAGCAGCCAAGATACACGGGGAGGTTACAATGAGCAGTTCTTC.

The CDR3 sequence is CASSIVSGTGFPYEQYF. The CDR3 region has the DNA TGTGCCAGTAGTATAGTTTCTGGGACAGGGTTCCCCTACGAGCAGTACTTC. The chain carries TRBV19 and TRBJ2-7; the match to TRBD1 covers 9 bases. With V trimmed by 1 base and J by 2 bases, 9 bases remained unmatched. The CDR3 sequence is 17 residues long. Looked up from germline, CDR1 is LNHDA and CDR2 is SQIVND (reference sequence).

The CDR3 bases are TGTGCCAGCAGTCGGGGTCTGAATAGCAATCAGCCCCAGCATTTT. This codes for CASSRGLNSNQPQHF. V usage is TRBV3-1 (or the pseudogene TRBV3-2) and J usage is TRBJ1-5; D is uncertain. Trimming took off 6 bases at V and 0 bases at J, with 12 bases between the two ends. This CDR3 has 15 amino acids. Germline-derived CDR1 and CDR2 are LGHDT and YNNKEL (reference sequence).

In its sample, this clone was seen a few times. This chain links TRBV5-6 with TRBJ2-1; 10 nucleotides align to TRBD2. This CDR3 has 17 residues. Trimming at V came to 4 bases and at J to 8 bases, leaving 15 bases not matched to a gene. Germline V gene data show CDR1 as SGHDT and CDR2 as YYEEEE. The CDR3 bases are TGTGCCAGCAGCCTGTTTTTTAGCGGGGGGCTTCGGGATGAGCAGTTCTTC. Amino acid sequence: CASSLFFSGGLRDEQFF.

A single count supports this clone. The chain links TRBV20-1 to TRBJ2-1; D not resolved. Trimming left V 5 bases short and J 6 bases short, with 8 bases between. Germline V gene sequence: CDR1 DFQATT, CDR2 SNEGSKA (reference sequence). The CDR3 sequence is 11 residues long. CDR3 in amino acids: CSAELRNEQFF. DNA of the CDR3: TGCAGTGCTGAGTTACGCAATGAGCAGTTCTTC.

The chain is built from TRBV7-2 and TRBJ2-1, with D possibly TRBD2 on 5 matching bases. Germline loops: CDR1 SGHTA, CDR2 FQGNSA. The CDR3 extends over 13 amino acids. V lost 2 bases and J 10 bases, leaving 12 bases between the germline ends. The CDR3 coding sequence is TGTGCCAGCAGCTTATCCGACGGGGTCGAGCAGTTCTTC. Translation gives CASSLSDGVEQFF.

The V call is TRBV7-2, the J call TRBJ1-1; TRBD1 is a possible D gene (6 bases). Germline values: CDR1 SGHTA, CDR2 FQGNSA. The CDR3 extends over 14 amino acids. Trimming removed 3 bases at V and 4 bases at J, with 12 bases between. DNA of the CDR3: TGTGCCAGCAGCTTCGCGGGGGCTAGCACTGAAGCTTTCTTT. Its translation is CASSFAGASTEAFF.

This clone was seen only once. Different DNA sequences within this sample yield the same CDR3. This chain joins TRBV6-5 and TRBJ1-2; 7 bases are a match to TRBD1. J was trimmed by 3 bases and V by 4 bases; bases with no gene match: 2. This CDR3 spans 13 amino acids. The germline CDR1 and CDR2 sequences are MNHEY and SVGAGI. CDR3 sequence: CASSFTGDYGYTF. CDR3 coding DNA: TGTGCCAGCAGTTTTACAGGGGACTATGGCTACACCTTC.

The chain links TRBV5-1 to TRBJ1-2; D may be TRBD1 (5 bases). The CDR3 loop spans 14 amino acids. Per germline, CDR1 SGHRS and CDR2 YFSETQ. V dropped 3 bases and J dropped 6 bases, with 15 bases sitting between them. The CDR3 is CASSYSGGGDGYTF. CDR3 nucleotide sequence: TGCGCCAGCAGCTACTCCGGAGGAGGGGATGGCTACACCTTC.

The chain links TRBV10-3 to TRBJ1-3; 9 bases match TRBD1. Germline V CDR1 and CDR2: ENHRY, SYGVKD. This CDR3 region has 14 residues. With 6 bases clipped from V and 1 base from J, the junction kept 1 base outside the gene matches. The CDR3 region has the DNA TGTGCCATCAGCGGGACAGGGTCTGGAAACACCATATATTTT. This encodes CAISGTGSGNTIYF.